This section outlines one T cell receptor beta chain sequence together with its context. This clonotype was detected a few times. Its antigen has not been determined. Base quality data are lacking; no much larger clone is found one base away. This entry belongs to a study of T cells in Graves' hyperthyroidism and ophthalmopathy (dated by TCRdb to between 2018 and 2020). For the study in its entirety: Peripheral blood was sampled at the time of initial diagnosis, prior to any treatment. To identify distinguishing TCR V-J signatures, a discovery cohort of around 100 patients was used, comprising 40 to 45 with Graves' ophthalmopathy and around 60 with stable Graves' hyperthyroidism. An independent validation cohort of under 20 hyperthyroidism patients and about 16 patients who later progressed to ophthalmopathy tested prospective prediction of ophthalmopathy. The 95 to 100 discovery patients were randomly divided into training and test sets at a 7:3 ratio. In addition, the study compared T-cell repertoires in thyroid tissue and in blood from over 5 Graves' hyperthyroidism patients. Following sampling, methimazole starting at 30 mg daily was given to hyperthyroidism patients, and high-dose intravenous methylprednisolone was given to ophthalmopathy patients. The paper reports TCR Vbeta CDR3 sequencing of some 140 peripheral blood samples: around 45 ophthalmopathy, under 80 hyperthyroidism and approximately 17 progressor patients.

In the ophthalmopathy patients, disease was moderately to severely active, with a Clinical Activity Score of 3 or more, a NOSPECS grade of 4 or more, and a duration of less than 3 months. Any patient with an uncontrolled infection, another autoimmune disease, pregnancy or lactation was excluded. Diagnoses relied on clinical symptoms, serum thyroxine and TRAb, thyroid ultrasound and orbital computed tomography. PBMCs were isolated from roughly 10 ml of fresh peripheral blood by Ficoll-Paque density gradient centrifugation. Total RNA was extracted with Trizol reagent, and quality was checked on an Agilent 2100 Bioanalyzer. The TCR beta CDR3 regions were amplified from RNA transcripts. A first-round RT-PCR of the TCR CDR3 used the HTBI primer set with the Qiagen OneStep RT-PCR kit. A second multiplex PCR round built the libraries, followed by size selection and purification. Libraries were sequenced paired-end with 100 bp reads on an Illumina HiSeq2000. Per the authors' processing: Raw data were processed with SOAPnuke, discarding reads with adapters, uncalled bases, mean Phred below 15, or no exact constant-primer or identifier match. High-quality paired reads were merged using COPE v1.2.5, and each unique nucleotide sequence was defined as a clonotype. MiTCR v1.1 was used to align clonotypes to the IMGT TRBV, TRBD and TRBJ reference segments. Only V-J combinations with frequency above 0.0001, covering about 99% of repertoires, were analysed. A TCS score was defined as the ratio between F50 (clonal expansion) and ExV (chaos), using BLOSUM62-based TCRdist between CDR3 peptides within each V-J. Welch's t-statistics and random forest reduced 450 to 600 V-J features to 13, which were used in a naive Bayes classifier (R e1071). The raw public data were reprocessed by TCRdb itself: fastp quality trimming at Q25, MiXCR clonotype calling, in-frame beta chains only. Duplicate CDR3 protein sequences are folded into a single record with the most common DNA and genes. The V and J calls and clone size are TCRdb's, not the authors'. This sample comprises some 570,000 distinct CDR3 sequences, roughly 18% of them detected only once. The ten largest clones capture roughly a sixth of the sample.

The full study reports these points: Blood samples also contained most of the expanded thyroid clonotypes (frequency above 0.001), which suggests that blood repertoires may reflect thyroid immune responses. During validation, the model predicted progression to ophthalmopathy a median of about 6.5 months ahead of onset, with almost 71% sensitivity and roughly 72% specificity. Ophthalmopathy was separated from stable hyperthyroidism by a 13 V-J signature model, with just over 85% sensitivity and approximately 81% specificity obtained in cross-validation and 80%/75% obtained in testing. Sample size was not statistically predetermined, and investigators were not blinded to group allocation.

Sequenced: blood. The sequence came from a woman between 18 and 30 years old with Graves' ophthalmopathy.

Read as DNA, the sequence is TGTGCCAGCAGACCGGGATTTTCCCTCTGGAGTGGCTACACCTTC. This sequence encodes CASRPGFSLWSGYTF. Recombination joined TRBV6-2 or TRBV6-3 with TRBJ1-2; the D gene is unclear. For CDR1 and CDR2, the germline V gene lists MNHEY and SVGEGT. The CDR3 runs 15 residues from the cysteine to the phenylalanine. The CDR3 DNA has 45 bases and is translated from base 1. The V end loses 6 bases and the J end loses 7 bases, and a stretch of 21 bases separates them.